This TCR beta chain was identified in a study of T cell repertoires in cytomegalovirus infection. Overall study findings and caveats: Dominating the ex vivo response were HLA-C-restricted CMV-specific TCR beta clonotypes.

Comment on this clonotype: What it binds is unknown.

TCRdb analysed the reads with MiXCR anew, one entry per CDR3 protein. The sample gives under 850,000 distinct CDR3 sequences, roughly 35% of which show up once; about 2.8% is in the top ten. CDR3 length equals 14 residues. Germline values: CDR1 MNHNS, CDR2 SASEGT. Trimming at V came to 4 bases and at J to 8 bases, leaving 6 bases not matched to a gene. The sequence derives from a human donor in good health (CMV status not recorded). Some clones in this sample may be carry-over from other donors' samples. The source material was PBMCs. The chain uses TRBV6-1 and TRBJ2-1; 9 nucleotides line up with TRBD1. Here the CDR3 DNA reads TGTGCCAGCAGTGTAGGGGACAGGGCTTATGAGCAGTTCTTC. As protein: CASSVGDRAYEQFF.